One and the same sample provided the 9 T cell receptor beta chains below, sequenced in a study of CD8 T cells in ankylosing spondylitis (dated by TCRdb to the late 2010s). Library preparation used 5' RACE. The data were produced on an Illumina HiSeq 2500. Through fastp at Q25 and MiXCR, TCRdb rebuilt clones from the public reads, retaining in-frame beta chains. Duplicate CDR3 protein sequences are folded into a single record with the most common DNA and genes. Here the sample has under 400,000 distinct CDR3 sequences; around 10% occur a single time. In total, the top ten clones hold about 10% of the sample. The sample was blood, either unsorted or a sorted T cell fraction (not recorded which). All receptors come from a female donor with ankylosing spondylitis or in good health (not recorded which).

This clonotype was seen many times. The chain links TRBV11-1 to TRBJ2-7; 7 nucleotides match TRBD1. This CDR3 has 13 amino acids. V was pared by 5 bases and J by 3 bases, with 4 bases of the junction left unmatched. Germline V gene data show CDR1 as SGHAT and CDR2 as FQDESV (reference sequence). The DNA for the CDR3 is TGTGCCAGCAGCCTCACAGGGGTCTACGAGCAGTACTTC. It yields the protein CASSLTGVYEQYF.

V usage is TRBV5-1 and J usage is TRBJ2-3, with 7 positions matching TRBD1. The CDR3 has 16 amino acids. V lost 7 bases and J lost 3; bases outside the gene matches: 14. Per the germline V gene, CDR1 is SGHRS and CDR2 is YFSETQ. The CDR3 sequence: CASRTEGGWGTDTQYF. In DNA form, the CDR3 reads TGCGCCAGCCGAACTGAAGGGGGCTGGGGGACAGATACGCAGTATTTT.

This clonotype was counted at least ten times. V usage is TRBV20-1 and J usage is TRBJ1-5; 11 bases line up with TRBD1. V lost 0 bases and J lost 4; bases outside the gene matches: 5. From germline, CDR1 is DFQATT and CDR2 SNEGSKA (reference sequence). The CDR3 spans 16 residues. As DNA, the CDR3 is TGCAGTGCTAGAGACTGGGGACAGGGGGATAATCAGCCCCAGCATTTT. The encoded protein is CSARDWGQGDNQPQHF.

This clonotype was counted at least ten times. The chain uses TRBV12-3 or TRBV12-4 and TRBJ2-7; D could derive from TRBD1 or TRBD2 (6 bases each). V lost 6 bases and J 1 base, leaving 22 bases between the germline ends. The length of the CDR3 is 17 residues. In DNA form, the CDR3 reads TGTGCCAGCAGCCCAACCCTGGGTAGGGGGGTATCCTACGAGCAGTACTTC. Amino acid sequence: CASSPTLGRGVSYEQYF.

On this clonotype: Compared with germline, one end of the junction differs, possibly owing to a read error. The rearrangement uses TRBV5-1 and TRBJ2-3; no reliable D call. Germline CDR1 is SGHRS and CDR2 is YFSETQ. The CDR3 is 14 residues long. CDR3 DNA sequence: TGCGCCAGGAGCTTACGGGTTGGTACAGATACGCAGTATTTT. Protein product: CARSLRVGTDTQYF.

Ten or more counts support this clonotype. This chain links TRBV12-3 or TRBV12-4 with TRBJ2-3, with TRBD2 matching over 7 bases. The CDR3 is made up of 14 amino acids. V dropped 3 bases and J dropped 5; count of bases not matched to a gene: 5. The CDR3 reads CASSLRDYRDTQYF. As DNA, the CDR3 is TGTGCCAGCAGTTTGCGGGACTACCGAGATACGCAGTATTTT.

This clonotype was counted many times. The J gene is TRBJ2-1, the V gene TRBV5-1; 10 nucleotides align to TRBD2. V trimming: 0 bases; J trimming: 7 bases; junction bases outside the gene matches: 10. CDR3 length: 17 amino acids. The germline V gene has CDR1 SGHRS and CDR2 YFSETQ. As DNA, the CDR3 is TGCGCCAGCAGCTTGGCCAAGTTGGCTAGCGGGAGTAATGAGCAGTTCTTC. Translation: CASSLAKLASGSNEQFF.

Many counts were recorded for this clonotype. V usage is TRBV20-1 and J usage is TRBJ1-1; D gene unclear. Trimming stripped 2 bases from V and 5 bases from J, with 12 bases between. Germline V CDR1 and CDR2: DFQATT, SNEGSKA (reference sequence). This CDR3 is 13 amino acids long. The DNA for the CDR3 is TGCAGTGCTAGAACCACGGCAGGTACTGAAGCTTTCTTT. Protein sequence: CSARTTAGTEAFF.

This clonotype was seen only a few times. The rearrangement uses TRBV24-1 and TRBJ2-1; perhaps TRBD1 as D (5 bases). Germline V gene sequence: CDR1 KGHDR, CDR2 SFDVKD. The CDR3 is 14 amino acids. The germline V and J ends were trimmed by 4 bases and 1 base, with 7 bases remaining between them. The chain's CDR3 is CATSDRQSYNEQFF. In nucleotides, the CDR3 is TGTGCCACCAGTGACCGACAGTCCTACAATGAGCAGTTCTTC.